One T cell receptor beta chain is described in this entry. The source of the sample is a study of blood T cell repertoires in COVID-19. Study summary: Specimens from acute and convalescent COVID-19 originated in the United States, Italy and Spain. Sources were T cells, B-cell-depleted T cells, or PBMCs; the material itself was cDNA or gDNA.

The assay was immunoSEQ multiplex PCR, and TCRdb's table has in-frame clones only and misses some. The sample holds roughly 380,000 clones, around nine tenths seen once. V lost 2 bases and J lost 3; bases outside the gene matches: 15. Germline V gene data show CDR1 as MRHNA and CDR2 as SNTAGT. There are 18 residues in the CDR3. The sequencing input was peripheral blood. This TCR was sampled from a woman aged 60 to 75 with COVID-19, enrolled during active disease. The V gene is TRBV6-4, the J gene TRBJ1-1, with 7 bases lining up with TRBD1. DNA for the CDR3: TGTGCCAGCAGTGACATCGAAGGTCACAGGGGACCCCACACTGAAGCTTTCTTT. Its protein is CASSDIEGHRGPHTEAFF.